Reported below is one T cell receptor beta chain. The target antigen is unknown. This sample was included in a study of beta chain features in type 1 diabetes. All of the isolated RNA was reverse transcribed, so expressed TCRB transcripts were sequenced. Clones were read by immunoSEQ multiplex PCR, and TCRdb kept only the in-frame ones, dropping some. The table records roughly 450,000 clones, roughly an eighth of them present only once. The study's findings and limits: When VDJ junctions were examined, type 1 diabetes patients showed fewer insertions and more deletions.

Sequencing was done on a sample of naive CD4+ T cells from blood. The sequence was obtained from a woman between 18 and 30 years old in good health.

CDR3 nucleotides: TGTGCCAGCAGCGGAGGACAGGTGCTGTTGGGGACCCAGTACTTC. This translates into CASSGGQVLLGTQYF. V gene TRBV7-2 combines with J gene TRBJ2-5, with 7 bases that match TRBD1. V gave up 5 bases and J gave up 7 bases; unmatched junction bases: 13. The CDR3 runs 15 residues. Germline CDR1 is SGHTA and CDR2 is FQGNSA. Looking up the rest from reference TRBV7-2 and TRBJ2-5 gives the full variable domain: GAGVSQSPSNKVTEKGKDVELRCDPISGHTALYWYRQSLGQGLEFLIYFQGNSAPDKSGLPSDRFSAERTGGSVSTLTIQRTQQEDSAVYLCASSGGQVLLGTQYFGPGTRLLVL.